The 15 T cell receptor beta chains below all came from one sample that was sequenced in a study of coeliac disease. Findings and limits, study-wide: Lower clonality than controls marked TRB and TRG repertoires from active celiac intraepithelial and lamina propria samples.

Profiling relied on immunoSEQ multiplex PCR, and the TCRdb table lists in-frame clones only, not all of them. The sample contains about 3,000 clones, nearly 55% of which appear only once. No antigen is known for these receptors. The sample comprised intraepithelial lymphocytes from the gut. The receptors shown here come from a man between 45 and 60 years old with active celiac disease.

V is TRBV6-1 and J is TRBJ2-1; the D is unclear. The germline CDR1 and CDR2 sequences are MNHNS and SASEGT. The germline V and J ends were trimmed by 5 bases and 7 bases, with 15 bases remaining between them. The CDR3 sequence is 14 residues long. CDR3 sequence reads: CASSQHPTRNEQFF. The CDR3 bases are TGTGCCAGCAGTCAGCACCCGACAAGGAATGAGCAGTTCTTC.

Judged by abundance, this clone is medium-sized. The chain joins TRBV6-6 to TRBJ1-5; 8 nucleotides agree with TRBD1. Germline V gene sequence: CDR1 MNHNY, CDR2 SVGAGI (reference sequence). The CDR3 is made up of 14 amino acids. The V gene end was trimmed by 6 bases and the J gene end by 7 bases; junction bases not matched to a gene: 8. The DNA of the CDR3 is TGTGCCAGCAGCTGGACAGGGCCTGGGCAGCCCCAGCATTTT. This gives the protein CASSWTGPGQPQHF.

The chain combines TRBV6-5 with TRBJ1-1, with 7 bases lining up with TRBD1. The germline CDR1 and CDR2 sequences are MNHEY and SVGAGI. The CDR3 is 13 amino acids. V was clipped by 7 bases and J by 4 bases; unmatched bases: 6. The DNA of the CDR3 is TGTGCCAGCAATAAACAGGGGAGCACTGAAGCTTTCTTT. This gives the protein CASNKQGSTEAFF.

As DNA, the CDR3 is TGTGCCAGCAGCCTACCACTAGCGGGAGGGCCCGATGAGCAGTTCTTC. Translation gives CASSLPLAGGPDEQFF. The genes are TRBV7-9 and TRBJ2-1; 13 nucleotides agree with TRBD2. CDR1 SEHNR and CDR2 FQNEAQ come from the germline V gene (reference sequence). The CDR3 covers 16 residues. V lost 5 bases to trimming and J lost 8 bases; unmatched junction nucleotides: 9.

CDR3 in amino acids: CASMRWWNTEAFF. In DNA, the CDR3 is TGTGCCAGCATGAGATGGTGGAACACTGAAGCTTTCTTT. The J gene is TRBJ1-1, the V gene TRBV2; the D is unclear. Looked up from germline, CDR1 is SNHLY and CDR2 is FYNNEI. This CDR3 is 13 amino acids long. The V and J ends lost 7 bases and 1 base respectively, with 10 bases between them.

The V call is TRBV6-5, the J call TRBJ2-1; 12 positions agree with TRBD2. V was clipped by 2 bases and J by 10 bases; unmatched bases: 6. The CDR3 sequence is 15 residues long. Germline V gives CDR1 MNHEY, CDR2 SVGAGI. The CDR3: CASSYHLAGGGEQFF. The CDR3 DNA reads as TGTGCCAGCAGTTACCACCTAGCGGGGGGGGGAGAGCAGTTCTTC.

This sequence joins TRBV27 and TRBJ1-5, with D tentatively TRBD1 (5 bases). The CDR3 spans 14 residues. In germline, CDR1 is MNHEY, CDR2 SMNVEV (reference sequence). Trimming removed 0 bases from V and 7 bases from J, with 10 bases in between. CDR3 sequence reads: CASSLSRGRQPQHF. The CDR3, as DNA: TGTGCCAGCAGTTTATCAAGGGGAAGACAGCCCCAGCATTTT.

This chain uses TRBV2 with TRBJ1-2; D gene ambiguous. The CDR3 is made up of 13 amino acids. Trimming took off 8 bases at V and 0 bases at J, with 10 bases between the two ends. Germline assignment: CDR1 SNHLY and CDR2 FYNNEI. Here the CDR3 DNA reads TGTGCCAGCCTAGGTTTAGCTAACTATGGCTACACCTTC. Amino acid sequence: CASLGLANYGYTF.

The chain joins TRBV7-9 to TRBJ2-1; 9 bases are shared with TRBD2. The CDR3 runs 15 residues. CDR1 and CDR2 (germline): SEHNR, FQNEAQ (reference sequence). Trimming cost V 4 bases and J 4 bases; bases outside gene matches: 5. The CDR3 sequence is CASSSLAGPYNEQFF. The CDR3 nucleotides are TGTGCCAGCAGCTCTCTAGCGGGACCTTACAATGAGCAGTTCTTC.

This clone was recorded a few times. CDR3 in amino acids: CASSYSQGITGELFF. CDR3 DNA sequence: TGTGCCAGCAGTTATTCTCAGGGGATAACCGGGGAGCTGTTTTTT. The rearrangement joins TRBV6-6 to TRBJ2-2, with TRBD1 as a possible D gene (6 bases). Between the trimmed V and J ends, which lost 3 bases and 5 bases, there was a span of 13 bases. Germline CDR1 is MNHNY and CDR2 is SVGAGI (reference sequence). This CDR3 region has 15 residues.

The chain joins TRBV7-2 to TRBJ2-3, with 7 bases identical to TRBD2. The length of the CDR3 is 14 residues. Germline lookup yields CDR1 SGHTA and CDR2 FQGNSA. V was clipped by 8 bases and J by 6 bases; unmatched bases: 11. The DNA for the CDR3 is TGTGCCAGCGGGGATTGGAGCGGGATTGATACGCAGTATTTT. Protein: CASGDWSGIDTQYF.

In DNA form, the CDR3 reads TGTGCCAGCAGCCCCGACAGGGTGGCTTTCGGGGAGCTGTTTTTT. It yields the protein CASSPDRVAFGELFF. The genes are TRBV7-6 and TRBJ2-2; 7 bases align to TRBD1. V was clipped by 5 bases and J by 7 bases; unmatched bases: 10. Germline V gene sequence: CDR1 SGHVS, CDR2 FNYEAQ. This CDR3 contains 15 residues.

The chain combines TRBV5-4 with TRBJ2-1; 11 bases are a match to TRBD2. J was trimmed by 4 bases and V by 6 bases; bases with no gene match: 6. This CDR3 contains 15 residues. In germline, CDR1 is SGHNT, CDR2 YYREEE (reference sequence). The CDR3 DNA reads TGTGCCAGCACCTCGGGGACTAGCGGTTACAATGAGCAGTTCTTC. Its translation is CASTSGTSGYNEQFF. The whole variable domain, remainder taken from reference TRBV5-4 and TRBJ2-1, is ETGVTQSPTHLIKTRGQQVTLRCSSQSGHNTVSWYQQALGQGPQFIFQYYREEENGRGNFPPRFSGLQFPNYSSELNVNALELDDSALYLCASTSGTSGYNEQFFGPGTRLTVL.

This chain uses TRBV6-5 with TRBJ1-2; 7 bases agree with TRBD1. The germline V gene encodes CDR1 MNHEY and CDR2 SVGAGI. The CDR3 covers 14 residues. V gave up 5 bases and J gave up 9 bases; unmatched junction bases: 12. The CDR3 sequence is CASSEGAGGYSYTF. CDR3 DNA sequence: TGTGCCAGCAGTGAAGGGGCAGGGGGTTATAGCTACACCTTC.

The CDR3 DNA sequence: TGTGCTAGTGGTCCGGAGGTGGGTCTCGAGCAGTACTTC. Translation: CASGPEVGLEQYF. The chain uses TRBV12-5 and TRBJ2-7, with D perhaps matching TRBD2 (5 bases). Per the germline V gene, CDR1 is LGHNT and CDR2 is FRNRAP. V gave up 5 bases and J gave up 6 bases, with 14 bases separating them. The CDR3 runs 13 residues.